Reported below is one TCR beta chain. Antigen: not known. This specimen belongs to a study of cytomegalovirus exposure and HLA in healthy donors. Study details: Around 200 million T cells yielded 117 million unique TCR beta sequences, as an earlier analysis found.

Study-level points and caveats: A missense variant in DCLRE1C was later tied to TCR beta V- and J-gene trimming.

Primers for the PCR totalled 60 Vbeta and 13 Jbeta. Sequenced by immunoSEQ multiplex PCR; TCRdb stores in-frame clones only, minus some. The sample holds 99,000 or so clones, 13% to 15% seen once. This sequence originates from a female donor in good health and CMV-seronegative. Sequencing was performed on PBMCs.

This chain's CDR3 is CASSSLGGSYNEQFF. CDR3 nucleotides: TGTGCCAGCAGCTCTTTGGGGGGCTCCTACAATGAGCAGTTCTTC. The V gene is TRBV7-2, the J gene TRBJ2-1; weak D call: TRBD2 (6 bases). Germline V lookup: CDR1 SGHTA, CDR2 FQGNSA. This CDR3 has 15 residues. V was clipped by 4 bases and J by 0 bases, with 10 bases between them.